This is a list of T cell receptor beta chains from one sample in a study of tumor and adjacent non-tumor tissue in lung cancer. TCRdb used MiXCR to reprocess the multiplex PCR reads, holding one entry per CDR3 protein. The sample has 90,000 to 130,000 distinct CDR3 sequences, roughly 84% seen once. Sequences were obtained from lung tumor tissue. These receptors were taken from a man between 65 and 80 years old with non-small cell lung cancer. Both conserved end residues are part of each CDR3. Fields, in order: D gene, J gene, clone size, V gene, CDR3 DNA, CDR3 protein. The D gene is left open where the match is weak. Only part of the rows carry a size: once, few, many, or a class if the clone is expanded.

. TRBJ2-3 . TRBV10-1 TGCAGCAGTGAGTCGAAACAGGCCGCAGATACGCAGTATTTT CSSESKQAADTQYF
. TRBJ1-2 many TRBV11-2 TGTGCCAGCAGCTTATTGAGAAAAACAGGCTACACCTTC CASSLLRKTGYTF
. TRBJ2-5 . TRBV12-3/TRBV12-4 TGTGCCGGGAGTAGTTTAGGGGAGACCCAGTACTTC CAGSSLGETQYF
. TRBJ2-7 once TRBV4-2 TGTACCAGCGGCCAGGGATCTAGCGTGCAGTACTTC CTSGQGSSVQYF
. TRBJ2-7 . TRBV15 TGTGCCACCAGCAGAGATTTGGGTTTCGAGCAGTACTTC CATSRDLGFEQYF
TRBD1 TRBJ1-6 . TRBV12-3/TRBV12-4 TGTGCCAGCAGTGGGACAGTCTATAATTCACTCCTCCATTTT CASSGTVYNSLLHF
. TRBJ1-1 . TRBV12-3/TRBV12-4 TGTGGCAGCGGCCCAGTGATATTGAACACTGAAGCTTTCTTT CGSGPVILNTEAFF
. TRBJ1-2 . TRBV6-5 TGTGCCAGCAGTTATTCTCCCCGCGCGGAGAGCTACACCTTC CASSYSPRAESYTF
TRBD1 TRBJ1-6 . TRBV12-3/TRBV12-4 TGTGCCAACACCTCCGGGACAGGGGGCTATTATTCACTCCTCCACTTT CANTSGTGGYYSLLHF
TRBD2 TRBJ2-5 many TRBV7-9 TGTGCCAGCAGCGCCATGCTAGCGGCACAAGAGACCCAGTACTTC CASSAMLAAQETQYF
. TRBJ2-3 . TRBV7-8 TGTGCCAGCAGCATCCATGACGATGAGGGACCGAACACAGATACGCAGTATTTT CASSIHDDEGPNTDTQYF
. TRBJ1-5 . TRBV10-3 TGTGTCATCAGTGATAGGGGAAGCAATAAGCCCCAGCATTTT CVISDRGSNKPQHF
. TRBJ2-5 . TRBV4-2 TGTGCCAGTAGCCAAGCAACCGGGACAAGGCCGGGGGAGACCCAGTACTTC CASSQATGTRPGETQYF
. TRBJ2-7 once TRBV29-1 TGCAGCGTGGTCCGGGACCCTGTGTCGGTGGACGAGCAGTACTTC CSVVRDPVSVDEQYF
. TRBJ2-5 . TRBV29-1 TGCCGCGTCAAGCCCTACCTCCAGACACGTCAAGAGACCCAGTATTTC CRVKPYLQTRQETQYF
. TRBJ1-1 . TRBV29-1 TGCAGTGTTCTGGACATGGGCAGGGACACTGAAGCCTTCTTT CSVLDMGRDTEAFF
. TRBJ1-1 . TRBV12-3/TRBV12-4 TGTGCCAGCAGTGTATGGAGGCAGAACACTGAAGCTTTCTTT CASSVWRQNTEAFF
. TRBJ1-1 once TRBV12-3/TRBV12-4 TGTGCCAGCAGTATCTCCGGGGGGGTCAATGAAGCTTTCTTT CASSISGGVNEAFF